The 18 T cell receptor beta chains below were found in one sample sequenced in a study of blood T cell repertoires in COVID-19. Here immunoSEQ multiplex PCR was the method, and the copy in TCRdb shows in-frame clones only, minus some. Here the sample spans 150,000 to 200,000 clones, about 86% being singletons. Specimen: peripheral blood. The origin of the receptors is a human donor with acute or convalescent COVID-19. The donor label of this sample is uncertain.

CDR3 region: CASSEREVMNTEAFF. The CDR3, as DNA: TGTGCCAGCAGTGAGCGGGAAGTCATGAACACTGAAGCTTTCTTT. V gene TRBV2 combines with J gene TRBJ1-1; no definite D call. The CDR3 is 15 amino acids. V was cut by 3 bases and J by 0 bases, with 11 bases left in between. The V gene's germline CDR1 is SNHLY and CDR2 FYNNEI.

This clone was recorded a few times. The chain has TRBV19 and TRBJ1-5; possibly TRBD1 for D (6 bases). Trimming took off 5 bases at V and 5 bases at J, with 19 bases between the two ends. Germline CDR1 is LNHDA and CDR2 is SQIVND (reference sequence). The CDR3 contains 16 residues. For the CDR3, the DNA is TGTGCCAGTAGTGGCCGGGACATTGACTTAGATCAGCCCCAGCATTTT. Amino acids: CASSGRDIDLDQPQHF.

This rearrangement joins TRBV5-1 to TRBJ1-1; the D gene is possibly TRBD1 (6 bases). Trimming cost V 3 bases and J 3 bases, with 21 bases left between them. The CDR3 spans 17 residues. Looked up from germline, CDR1 is SGHRS and CDR2 is YFSETQ. The CDR3 sequence is CASSSPTGTDLYTEAFF. CDR3 nucleotides: TGCGCCAGCAGCTCCCCGACAGGCACGGATCTCTACACTGAAGCTTTCTTT.

The genes are TRBV5-1 and TRBJ1-1; TRBD1 matches at 10 bases. J was trimmed by 0 bases and V by 3 bases; bases with no gene match: 11. CDR3 length equals 18 residues. CDR1 is SGHRS, CDR2 YFSETQ, per germline. The CDR3 DNA reads as TGCGCCAGCAGCTCCCTGGGACAGGGGAGTAAAATGAACACTGAAGCTTTCTTT. Amino acid sequence: CASSSLGQGSKMNTEAFF.

The rearrangement links TRBV18 to TRBJ1-3; D remains ambiguous. V was pared by 2 bases and J by 2 bases, with 19 bases between. The CDR3 extends over 18 amino acids. Germline CDR1 and CDR2: KGHSH and LQKENI. The CDR3 reads CASSPAFNVGLAGNTIYF. CDR3 sequence (DNA): TGTGCCAGCTCACCAGCCTTCAATGTCGGGTTGGCTGGAAACACCATATATTTT.

The chain carries TRBV15 and TRBJ1-2, with TRBD1 identical over 8 bases. J lost 4 bases, V lost 0 bases, and 4 bases had no gene match. The germline V gene has CDR1 LNHNV and CDR2 YYDKDF (reference sequence). This CDR3 comprises 15 residues. CDR3 coding DNA: TGTGCCACCAGCAGAGATTCAGGGGGCTTCTATGGCTACACCTTC. As protein: CATSRDSGGFYGYTF.

This rearrangement joins TRBV29-1 to TRBJ2-1, with TRBD2 matching over 9 bases. CDR3 length equals 14 residues. Looked up from germline, CDR1 is SQVTM and CDR2 is ANQGSEA. J lost 3 bases, V lost 3 bases, and 3 bases had no gene match. CDR3 loop: CSVDLAGDYNEQFF. DNA of the CDR3: TGCAGCGTTGATTTAGCGGGGGACTACAATGAGCAGTTCTTC.

The chain carries TRBV6-4 and TRBJ1-1; 8 nucleotides align to TRBD1. The V gene end was trimmed by 5 bases and the J gene end by 5 bases; junction bases not matched to a gene: 10. This CDR3 has 15 residues. In germline, CDR1 is MRHNA, CDR2 SNTAGT. CDR3 region: CASSPGTGGGTEAFF. Here the CDR3 DNA reads TGTGCCAGCAGTCCCGGGACAGGCGGAGGGACTGAAGCTTTCTTT.

The chain employs TRBV5-4 and TRBJ2-7; possibly TRBD1 for D (5 bases). The CDR3 is 15 amino acids. From germline, CDR1 is SGHNT and CDR2 YYREEE (reference sequence). Trimming removed 2 bases at V and 0 bases at J, with 12 bases between. The chain's CDR3 is CASSLGQDPSYEQYF. The CDR3 nucleotides are TGTGCCAGCAGCTTAGGACAAGACCCCTCCTACGAGCAGTACTTC.

V gene TRBV4-2 combines with J gene TRBJ2-1; D might be TRBD2 (6 bases). Germline CDR1 and CDR2: LGHNA and YNFKEQ. CDR3 size: 15 residues. Deletions cut 1 base from V and 3 bases from J, with 10 bases between. Here the CDR3 DNA reads TGTGCCAGCAGCCAAGTCGGGGGTCTCTACAATGAGCAGTTCTTC. Translated, it gives CASSQVGGLYNEQFF.

This clone was detected a few times. The CDR3 sequence: CSVEDRDRGYNEQFF. The DNA of the CDR3 is TGCAGCGTTGAAGATAGGGACAGGGGTTACAATGAGCAGTTCTTC. V and J are TRBV29-1 and TRBJ2-1; 10 positions agree with TRBD1. This CDR3 spans 15 amino acids. V was pared by 0 bases and J by 4 bases, with 3 bases of the junction left unmatched. From germline, CDR1 is SQVTM and CDR2 ANQGSEA.

The V gene is TRBV3-1 (or the pseudogene TRBV3-2), the J gene TRBJ1-6, with 11 bases fitting TRBD1. Trimming at V came to 5 bases and at J to 10 bases, leaving 4 bases not matched to a gene. Germline V gene data show CDR1 as LGHDT and CDR2 as YNNKEL (reference sequence). The CDR3 spans 14 residues. This chain's CDR3 is CASSTGQGESPLHF. Written as DNA, the CDR3 is TGTGCCAGCAGCACGGGACAGGGGGAATCACCCCTCCACTTT.

This chain links TRBV3-1 (or the pseudogene TRBV3-2) with TRBJ2-7; D possibly corresponds to TRBD1 (5 bases). V lost 5 bases to trimming and J lost 2 bases, with 7 bases between them. This CDR3 has 12 amino acids. CDR1 and CDR2 from the germline V gene are LGHDT and YNNKEL (reference sequence). In nucleotides, the CDR3 is TGTGCCAGCAGCGTAGGGGCCTACGAGCAGTACTTC. Protein sequence: CASSVGAYEQYF.

This chain connects TRBV10-3 to TRBJ1-6; D gene ambiguous. This CDR3 has 15 residues. Per the germline V gene, CDR1 is ENHRY and CDR2 is SYGVKD. The V end was cut by 0 bases, the J end by 7 bases, with 10 bases between. The CDR3 DNA is TGTGCCATCAGTGAGTCGCGGGGTAAGAATTCACCCCTCCACTTT. Amino acids: CAISESRGKNSPLHF.

The rearrangement links TRBV7-9 to TRBJ2-1; tentative D call: TRBD1 (6 bases). The germline gives CDR1 SEHNR, CDR2 FQNEAQ (reference sequence). CDR3 length: 15 residues. Trimming removed 5 bases at V and 2 bases at J, with 13 bases between. The CDR3 DNA reads TGTGCCAGCAGCCAACAACAGGGCCCCTACAATGAGCAGTTCTTC. Protein product: CASSQQQGPYNEQFF.

The V gene is TRBV11-2, the J gene TRBJ2-7, with 8 positions matching TRBD1. The V segment lost 5 bases and the J segment 2 bases; nucleotides outside the gene matches: 8. Germline V gives CDR1 SGHAT, CDR2 FQNNGV. This CDR3 is built from 15 residues. The CDR3 sequence is CASSPDRDRTYEQYF. Here the CDR3 DNA reads TGTGCCAGCAGCCCCGACAGGGACAGGACCTACGAGCAGTACTTC.

This rearrangement joins TRBV5-6 to TRBJ2-7; TRBD1 aligns across 7 bases. With V trimmed by 0 bases and J by 2 bases, 8 bases remained unmatched. Per germline, CDR1 SGHDT and CDR2 YYEEEE. This CDR3 spans 16 amino acids. CDR3 residues: CASSLGDRLSPYEQYF. CDR3 bases: TGTGCCAGCAGCTTGGGGGACAGACTCTCCCCCTACGAGCAGTACTTC.

The V call is TRBV12-1, the J call TRBJ1-6; the table's D call, TRBD1, has no DNA check behind it. TRBV12-1 is a listed pseudogene. This CDR3 is 17 amino acids long. The chain's CDR3 is CASSSSKSTGDNSPLHF. The DNA of the CDR3 is TGTGCCAGCAGCTCCAGTAAATCGACAGGGGATAATTCACCCCTCCACTTT.